Shown below are 16 T cell receptor beta chains from a single sample sequenced in a study of cytomegalovirus exposure and HLA in healthy donors. Primers for the PCR totalled 60 Vbeta and 13 Jbeta. This table comes from immunoSEQ multiplex PCR, and its TCRdb copy is limited to in-frame clones, with some not included. Here the sample spans around 84,000 clones, about 80% being singletons. Sequencing input: PBMCs. Receptors were obtained from a man aged 50-60 years in good health and CMV-seronegative.

J is TRBJ2-3 and V is TRBV9; D gene uncertain. Between the trimmed V and J ends, which lost 1 base and 0 bases, there was a span of 6 bases. The CDR3 runs to 14 residues. Per the germline V gene, CDR1 is SGDLS and CDR2 is YYNGEE. The CDR3 spells CASSVSTSTDTQYF. DNA of the CDR3: TGTGCCAGCAGCGTAAGTACTAGCACAGATACGCAGTATTTT. The full variable domain, completed using reference TRBV9 and TRBJ2-3, is DSGVTQTPKHLITATGQRVTLRCSPRSGDLSVYWYQQSLDQGLQFLIQYYNGEERAKGNILERFSAQQFPDLHSELNLSSLELGDSALYFCASSVSTSTDTQYFGPGTRLTVL.

This chain uses TRBV29-1 with TRBJ1-3; 7 bases are shared with TRBD1. Per germline, CDR1 SQVTM and CDR2 ANQGSEA. This CDR3 spans 13 amino acids. The V segment lost 3 bases and the J segment 4 bases; nucleotides outside the gene matches: 3. DNA of the CDR3: TGCAGCGTTGATGAGACAGGGGGAAACACCATATATTTT. Protein product: CSVDETGGNTIYF.

The genes are TRBV11-3 and TRBJ2-2; 9 nucleotides match TRBD1. Losses at the gene ends were 5 bases for V and 4 bases for J; bases not matched to a gene: 8. CDR3 length: 16 amino acids. Germline V gene sequence: CDR1 SGHNT, CDR2 YENEEA. The DNA for the CDR3 is TGTGCCAGCAGCGGGTCCGGGACAGGGACCACCGGGGAGCTGTTTTTT. Translation gives CASSGSGTGTTGELFF.

Remarks on this clone: The same CDR3 is also encoded by other DNA sequences in this sample. CDR3 bases: TGCAGCGTCGGTGCGCGGGATCAGCCCCAGCATTTT. Translated: CSVGARDQPQHF. The genes are TRBV29-1 and TRBJ1-5; D call uncertain. The CDR3 covers 12 residues. The germline V gene encodes CDR1 SQVTM and CDR2 ANQGSEA. The ends were cut back, 6 bases at V and 5 bases at J, with 11 bases in the middle.

The V call is TRBV7-8, the J call TRBJ1-1; perhaps TRBD1 as D (5 bases). CDR1 is SGHVS and CDR2 is FQNEAQ in the germline V gene. The V end was cut by 5 bases, the J end by 3 bases, with 13 bases between. The CDR3 contains 14 residues. CDR3 DNA sequence: TGTGCCAGCAGCCCTAGGGACTGGCACACTGAAGCTTTCTTT. Translating gives CASSPRDWHTEAFF.

The CDR3 DNA sequence: TGCGCCAGCAGCCGACGGACAGGCGTTGGAGAGACCCAGTACTTC. This translates into CASSRRTGVGETQYF. The chain recombines TRBV5-1 with TRBJ2-5; 7 positions agree with TRBD1. Germline V CDR1 and CDR2: SGHRS, YFSETQ. This CDR3 has 15 amino acids. The V gene end was trimmed by 4 bases and the J gene end by 4 bases; junction bases not matched to a gene: 10.

V gene TRBV7-2 combines with J gene TRBJ1-5; the D gene is possibly TRBD1 (6 bases). Germline V lookup: CDR1 SGHTA, CDR2 FQGNSA. The germline V and J ends were trimmed by 4 bases and 3 bases, with 10 bases remaining between them. The CDR3 runs to 14 residues. The CDR3 reads CASSWGQINQPQHF. CDR3 in DNA: TGTGCCAGCAGCTGGGGACAAATCAATCAGCCCCAGCATTTT.

The chain's CDR3 is CAWSEQNTGELFF. For the CDR3, the DNA is TGTGCCTGGAGTGAGCAGAACACCGGGGAGCTGTTTTTT. This sequence joins TRBV30 and TRBJ2-2; D is undetermined. From germline, CDR1 is GTSNPN and CDR2 SVGIG (reference sequence). The CDR3 consists of 13 residues. Trimming took off 1 base at V and 1 base at J, with 4 bases between the two ends.

The rearrangement links TRBV28 to TRBJ2-7; 12 nucleotides line up with TRBD1. The V gene end was trimmed by 5 bases and the J gene end by 0 bases; junction bases not matched to a gene: 11. The CDR3 has 18 residues. Per the germline V gene, CDR1 is MDHEN and CDR2 is SYDVKM. DNA of the CDR3: TGTGCCAGCAGTCTCCTGGGACAGGGGGCCTGGAGCTCCTACGAGCAGTACTTC. This sequence encodes CASSLLGQGAWSSYEQYF.

The chain employs TRBV9 and TRBJ2-2; D is uncertain. CDR1 and CDR2 from the germline V gene are SGDLS and YYNGEE. V was pared by 4 bases and J by 6 bases, with 13 bases between. The CDR3 totals 14 residues. CDR3 bases: TGTGCCAGCAGCCTCATGACTGGCCCCGGGGAGCTGTTTTTT. Encoded protein: CASSLMTGPGELFF.

The chain recombines TRBV7-3 with TRBJ2-7, with 9 bases identical to TRBD1. The CDR3 totals 15 residues. Trimming cost V 2 bases and J 0 bases; bases outside gene matches: 2. Germline CDR1 is SGHTA and CDR2 is FQGTGA. Here the CDR3 reads CASSLGTGFSYEQYF. For the CDR3, the DNA is TGTGCCAGCAGCTTAGGGACAGGGTTCTCCTACGAGCAGTACTTC.

This chain joins TRBV11-2 and TRBJ1-2, with D possibly matching TRBD1 (5 bases). V gave up 5 bases and J gave up 5 bases, with 18 bases separating them. The CDR3 is 15 residues long. Germline V CDR1 and CDR2: SGHAT, FQNNGV. CDR3 residues: CASSPRGGLGYGYTF. The CDR3 nucleotides are TGTGCCAGCAGCCCTCGGGGGGGTTTGGGTTATGGCTACACCTTC.

This chain uses TRBV18 with TRBJ2-5; 9 bases align to TRBD2. The J call may be wrong; the DNA end is better matched by TRBJ2-7. This CDR3 is built from 12 residues. CDR1 and CDR2 from the germline V gene are KGHSH and LQKENI. The CDR3 nucleotides read TGTGCCAGCTCTAGCGGGGGCTACGAGCAGTACTTC. The encoded protein is CASSSGGYEQYF.

The chain recombines TRBV11-2 with TRBJ1-2, with 7 bases fitting TRBD1. CDR3 length equals 15 residues. The V segment lost 0 bases and the J segment 2 bases; nucleotides outside the gene matches: 3. Germline CDR1 reads SGHAT; CDR2 reads FQNNGV. The CDR3 loop is CASSLDLGQNYGYTF. CDR3 DNA: TGTGCCAGCAGCTTAGATTTGGGACAGAACTATGGCTACACCTTC.

The chain is built from TRBV7-2 and TRBJ2-5; 7 bases match TRBD2. Germline CDR1 SGHTA, CDR2 FQGNSA. The CDR3 is made up of 15 amino acids. The trim removed 4 bases at V and 0 bases at J, leaving 5 bases unmatched. Here the CDR3 reads CASSSRDYYQETQYF. Written as DNA, the CDR3 is TGTGCCAGCAGCTCCAGGGACTACTACCAAGAGACCCAGTACTTC.

The V and J genes are TRBV14 and TRBJ1-5, with unresolved D. The CDR3 runs 13 residues. V was clipped by 3 bases and J by 9 bases, with 12 bases between them. Per the germline V gene, CDR1 is SGHDN and CDR2 is FVKESK. CDR3: CASSHTSGGPQHF. Written as DNA, the CDR3 is TGTGCCAGCAGCCACACTAGTGGAGGGCCCCAGCATTTT.